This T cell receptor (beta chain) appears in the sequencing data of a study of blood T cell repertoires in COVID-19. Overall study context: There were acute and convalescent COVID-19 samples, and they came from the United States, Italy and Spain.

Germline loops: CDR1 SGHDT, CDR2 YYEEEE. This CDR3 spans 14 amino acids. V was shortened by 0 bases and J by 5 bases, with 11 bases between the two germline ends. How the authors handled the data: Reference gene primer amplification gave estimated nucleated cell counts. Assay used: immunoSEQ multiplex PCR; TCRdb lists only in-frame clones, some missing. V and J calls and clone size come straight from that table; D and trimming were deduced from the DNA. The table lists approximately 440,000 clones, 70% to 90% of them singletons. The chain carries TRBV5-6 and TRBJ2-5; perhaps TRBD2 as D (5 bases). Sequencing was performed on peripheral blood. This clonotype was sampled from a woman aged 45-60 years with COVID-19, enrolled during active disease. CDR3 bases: TGTGCCAGCAGCTTGGCGCTAGCTAGGGAGACCCAGTACTTC. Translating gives CASSLALARETQYF.